This is a list of T cell receptor beta chains from one sample in a study of memory CD4+ T cells and cytomegalovirus serostatus. TCRdb's copy holds only in-frame clones and misses some; the assay was immunoSEQ multiplex PCR. Among 75,000 to 90,000 clones listed, around 80% were seen once. The sample taken for sequencing was memory CD4+ T cells from blood. These receptor sequences come from an adult in good health and CMV-seronegative. CDR3s include the opening cysteine and the closing phenylalanine or tryptophan. A D gene is named only where the DNA matches it firmly. For some rows the clone size is stated as once, few or many, or as a class when expanded; others skip it.

J	size	length	V	D	DNA	CDR3
TRBJ1-5	few	15	TRBV19	TRBD1	TGTGCCACCTCGGGACAGTTCATGATCAGCCAGCCCCAGCATTTT	CATSGQFMISQPQHF
TRBJ2-1	.	19	TRBV19	TRBD2	TGTGCCAGTAGTATAGATGGGGCCGGTCGTAGCGGGGGGGCCGCTGAGCAGTTCTTC	CASSIDGAGRSGGAAEQFF
TRBJ1-1	once	15	TRBV7-9	.	TGTGCCAGCAGCGCCATCGAGTCGGGGACCACTGAAGCTTTCTTT	CASSAIESGTTEAFF
TRBJ2-5	.	14	TRBV9	.	TGTGCCAGCAGCCCGACAGCCCGAGAAGAGACCCAGTACTTC	CASSPTAREETQYF
TRBJ2-1	.	12	TRBV7-9	.	TGTGCAACGACCGCCCAGATGCTACCGCAGTTCTTC	CATTAQMLPQFF
TRBJ1-6	once	17	TRBV5-1	TRBD1	TGCGCCAGCAGCTTGGGCTACAGGGGGGTAGGAATTTCACCCCTCCACTTT	CASSLGYRGVGISPLHF
TRBJ2-2	.	11	TRBV7-9	.	TGTGCCAGCAGCGGCACCGGGGAGCTGTTTTTT	CASSGTGELFF
TRBJ2-7	.	14	TRBV6-5	.	TGTGCCAGCAGTTACTCGAGGCCCGGGTTCGAGCAGTACTTC	CASSYSRPGFEQYF
TRBJ1-5	.	16	TRBV5-4	TRBD1	TGTGCCAGCAGCTTGTCAGGGGGCCAGGGCAATCAGCCCCAGCATTTT	CASSLSGGQGNQPQHF
TRBJ1-6	once	15	TRBV7-9	.	TGTGCCAGCAGCCCCCCGGGGGGTACAAATTCACCCCTCCACTTT	CASSPPGGTNSPLHF
TRBJ1-1	.	15	TRBV19	TRBD1	TGTGCCAGTAGTGGGCGACAGGGCACGAACACTGAAGCTTTCTTT	CASSGRQGTNTEAFF
TRBJ2-5	.	13	TRBV5-1	.	TGCGCCAGCAGCTCCGAGATTCAAGAGACCCAGTACTTC	CASSSEIQETQYF
TRBJ2-5	.	16	TRBV5-1	.	TGCGCCAGCAGCTTGGGTGGGGACACAGCCAGAGAGACCCAGTACTTC	CASSLGGDTARETQYF
TRBJ2-7	once	13	TRBV7-8	.	TGTGCCAGCAGCTCTGACTTCTCCTACGAGCAGTACTTC	CASSSDFSYEQYF
TRBJ2-7	.	14	TRBV28	TRBD1	TGTGCCAGCAGTTTAGACAGGGTTCTAGCCGAGCAGTACTTC	CASSLDRVLAEQYF
TRBJ2-7	once	14	TRBV5-5	.	TGTGCCAGCAGCTTGGCGGACGGGATCTACGAGCAGTACTTC	CASSLADGIYEQYF
TRBJ2-3	.	13	TRBV7-9	.	TGTGCCAGCGTGGGGTCGGGCTCAGATACGCAGTATTTT	CASVGSGSDTQYF
TRBJ2-7	.	13	TRBV18	.	TGTGCCAGCTCACAAAGCACCGTCAACGAGCAGTACTTC	CASSQSTVNEQYF
TRBJ2-2	.	16	TRBV7-3	.	TGTGCCAGCAGCTTAACACCAAGGGACTACACCGGGGAGCTGTTTTTT	CASSLTPRDYTGELFF
TRBJ1-1	.	13	TRBV5-6	.	TGTGCCAGCAGCCCTGACAACCAGGCTGAAGCTTTCTTT	CASSPDNQAEAFF
TRBJ1-5	.	14	TRBV2	TRBD1	TGTGCCAGCAGTGGACAACAGGGGGATCAGCCCCAGCATTTT	CASSGQQGDQPQHF
TRBJ2-7	.	16	TRBV4-1	TRBD2	TGCGCCAGCAGCCTCATATGGGCTAGCGGGAACTACGAGCAGTACTTC	CASSLIWASGNYEQYF
TRBJ1-6	.	13	TRBV5-1	.	TGCGCCAGCAGCCCGGGCGGGGCTTCACCCCTCCACTTT	CASSPGGASPLHF
TRBJ2-7	.	13	TRBV6-5	.	TGTGCCAGCAGTTCAGGGACCTCCTACGAGCAGTACTTC	CASSSGTSYEQYF
TRBJ1-1	.	18	TRBV7-8	.	TGTGCCAGCAGCTTAGCGCCTAGGGACATTTCCTTGAACACTGAAGCTTTCTTT	CASSLAPRDISLNTEAFF
TRBJ2-7	.	14	TRBV7-6	.	TGTGCCAGCAGCTTCCGGATTCAACCATACGAGCAGTACTTC	CASSFRIQPYEQYF
TRBJ2-5	.	16	TRBV7-6	TRBD2	TGTGCCAGCAGCTTAGGGGTGCGGGGGGGCTCAGAGACCCAGTACTTC	CASSLGVRGGSETQYF
TRBJ1-2	.	17	TRBV5-1	.	TGCGCCAGCAGCAAGGCCGGGACGACCACTTCCGGCTATGGCTACACCTTC	CASSKAGTTTSGYGYTF
TRBJ1-2	.	13	TRBV4-3	.	TGCGCCAGCAGCCAAGTGAACAAGGATGGCTACACCTTC	CASSQVNKDGYTF
TRBJ2-3	.	14	TRBV27	.	TGTGCCAGCAGTTTGAGGACTAGCACAGATACGCAGTATTTT	CASSLRTSTDTQYF
TRBJ1-2	.	11	TRBV6-5	.	TGTGCCAGCAGTTACGTGAGGGGCTACACCTTC	CASSYVRGYTF
TRBJ1-1	.	14	TRBV5-1	.	TGCGCCAGCAGGGAACAGGGAGGGAACACTGAAGCTTTCTTT	CASREQGGNTEAFF
TRBJ1-2	once	14	TRBV5-8	TRBD1	TGTGCCAGCAGCGTAGCCCGCCGACAGGGGGTGGACTTATTC	CASSVARRQGVDLF
TRBJ2-1	.	14	TRBV2	TRBD2	TGTGCCAGCAGTGTATCTAGCGGGGGGGGTGAGCAGTTCTTC	CASSVSSGGGEQFF
TRBJ2-7	.	10	TRBV5-1	.	TGCGCCAGCAGCTTCTACGAGCAGTACTTC	CASSFYEQYF
TRBJ1-1	.	15	TRBV11-2	.	TGTGCCAGCAGCGTAAATGGGGGGAGAAACACTGAAGCTTTCTTT	CASSVNGGRNTEAFF
TRBJ2-7	once	15	TRBV11-1	.	TGTGCCAGCAGCTTAGCGAGGGGACCGCTCTACGAGCAGTACTTC	CASSLARGPLYEQYF
TRBJ2-7	.	14	TRBV7-9	.	TGTGCCAGCAGCTTAAACAGTGCCACCTACGAGCAGTACTTC	CASSLNSATYEQYF
TRBJ2-1	.	15	TRBV7-2	TRBD1	TGTGCCAGCAGCAACATTGGGACAGGGGTGGATGAGCAGTTCTTC	CASSNIGTGVDEQFF
TRBJ2-2	.	13	TRBV28	.	TGTGCCAGCAGTTTATTGATAAACGGGGAGCTGTTTTTT	CASSLLINGELFF
TRBJ2-5	few	11	TRBV7-7	.	TGTGCTAGCAGCTCCACCGGGGCCCAGTACTTC	CASSSTGAQYF
TRBJ2-7	.	13	TRBV30	.	TGTGCCTGGAGTGTTAAGGGTTTAGGCGAGCAGTACTTC	CAWSVKGLGEQYF
TRBJ2-3	once	19	TRBV5-6	TRBD2	TGTGCCAGCAGCTTACCAATCGGACTAGCGGGGGAGGGCACAGATACGCAGTATTTT	CASSLPIGLAGEGTDTQYF
TRBJ1-1	few	11	TRBV5-4	.	TGTGCCAGCAGCGTAGAAGAAGAAGCTTTCTTT	CASSVEEEAFF